This is a list of T cell receptor beta chains from one sample in a study of cytomegalovirus exposure and HLA in healthy donors. TCRdb keeps only in-frame clones here, not all; method: immunoSEQ multiplex PCR. The sample records approximately 140,000 clones, 75% to 90% being singletons. Sequencing was performed on PBMCs. The receptors were sampled from a woman aged 40 to 50 in good health and CMV-seronegative. The CDR3 runs from the conserved cysteine through the conserved F or W. Fields, in order: J gene, clone size, D gene, V gene, CDR3 DNA, CDR3 protein. D genes are given only for firm matches. Clone sizes are given selectively: once, few, many, or a class where the clone is expanded.

J: TRBJ1-2
size: NA
D: NA
V: TRBV7-2
DNA: TGTGCCAGCAGCTCTGGGGCATGGGGCTACACCTTC
CDR3: CASSSGAWGYTF

J: TRBJ1-1
size: NA
D: NA
V: TRBV29-1
DNA: TGCAGCGCCCAAGAAGCTTTCTTT
CDR3: CSAQEAFF

J: TRBJ1-1
size: NA
D: TRBD1
V: TRBV7-9
DNA: TGTGCCAGCAGCCTGGGACAGGGGAACACTGAAGCTTTCTTT
CDR3: CASSLGQGNTEAFF

J: TRBJ1-4
size: NA
D: TRBD1
V: TRBV23-1
DNA: TGCGCCAGCAGTCAACGAGGGCAGCCCGAGGAACAGGGGAGCAGAACTAATGAAAAACTGTTTTTT
CDR3: CASSQRGQPEEQGSRTNEKLFF

J: TRBJ1-2
size: NA
D: NA
V: TRBV10-3
DNA: TGTGCCATCAGTGAGTCGCAGGTCCAGGGCTACACCTTC
CDR3: CAISESQVQGYTF

J: TRBJ1-4
size: NA
D: TRBD1
V: TRBV5-1
DNA: TGCGCCAGCAGCAGGGACAGGGCGGTTAATGAAAAACTGTTTTTT
CDR3: CASSRDRAVNEKLFF

J: TRBJ2-5
size: NA
D: TRBD2
V: TRBV10-3
DNA: TGTGCCATCAGTACCGGGACTACCGGGGAGACCCAGTACTTC
CDR3: CAISTGTTGETQYF

J: TRBJ1-3
size: NA
D: NA
V: TRBV5-1
DNA: TGCGCCAGCAGCTTTGACAACTCTGGAAACACCATATATTTT
CDR3: CASSFDNSGNTIYF

J: TRBJ1-1
size: NA
D: NA
V: TRBV7-9
DNA: TGTGCCAGCAGCTTAGCATCAAGGGGTGCTTTCTTT
CDR3: CASSLASRGAFF

J: TRBJ1-4
size: NA
D: NA
V: TRBV12-5
DNA: TGTGCTAGTGGTTTGGCGGCAGGGGTAGGGGAAAAACTGTTTTTT
CDR3: CASGLAAGVGEKLFF

J: TRBJ1-6
size: NA
D: TRBD1
V: TRBV29-1
DNA: TGCAGCGGAGGGACAGGGGGGTATAATTCACCCCTCCACTTT
CDR3: CSGGTGGYNSPLHF

J: TRBJ2-7
size: NA
D: TRBD1
V: TRBV15
DNA: TGTGCCACCAGCAGAACACTCCGGGACAGGGGGCATGAGCAGTACTTC
CDR3: CATSRTLRDRGHEQYF

J: TRBJ2-3
size: NA
D: TRBD2
V: TRBV7-2
DNA: TGTGCCAGCAGCTTAGTTCGGGGGGGCCGCACAGATACGCAGTATTTT
CDR3: CASSLVRGGRTDTQYF

J: TRBJ2-7
size: NA
D: NA
V: TRBV29-1
DNA: TGCAGCGTGGAACCCTGGGCCCGCGAGCAGTACTTC
CDR3: CSVEPWAREQYF

J: TRBJ1-2
size: NA
D: TRBD1
V: TRBV27
DNA: TGTGCCAGCAGTTCTCTCGTCGGCCAGGGGGCTATGTCCTACACCTTC
CDR3: CASSSLVGQGAMSYTF

J: TRBJ2-5
size: NA
D: TRBD2
V: TRBV11-2
DNA: TGTGCCAGCAGCCCCGGGACTAGCGTTAGGGAAGAGACCCAGTACTTC
CDR3: CASSPGTSVREETQYF

J: TRBJ2-7
size: NA
D: TRBD2
V: TRBV9
DNA: TGTGCCAGCAGCCCCACTAGCGGGCTCGGCTACGAGCAGTACTTC
CDR3: CASSPTSGLGYEQYF

J: TRBJ1-2
size: NA
D: TRBD1
V: TRBV25-1
DNA: TGTGCCAGCAGTCTCGGGACAGAGATCTATGGCTACACCTTC
CDR3: CASSLGTEIYGYTF

J: TRBJ2-2
size: NA
D: TRBD2
V: TRBV14
DNA: TGTGCCAGCAGCCAAGTTACTAGCGGATACGGGGAGCTGTTTTTT
CDR3: CASSQVTSGYGELFF

J: TRBJ2-7
size: NA
D: TRBD2
V: TRBV7-3
DNA: TGTGCCAGCAGCACACTAGCGGGGTCCGCCTACGAGCAGTACTTC
CDR3: CASSTLAGSAYEQYF

J: TRBJ2-7
size: NA
D: NA
V: TRBV29-1
DNA: TGCAGCGTTCCCGGGGAGGTTCGAAGCGAGCAGTACTTC
CDR3: CSVPGEVRSEQYF

J: TRBJ2-7
size: few
D: TRBD2
V: TRBV19
DNA: TGTGCCAGTAGTATAGACCCACCGGGACTAGCGAGCTACGAGCAGTACTTC
CDR3: CASSIDPPGLASYEQYF

J: TRBJ1-1
size: NA
D: NA
V: TRBV27
DNA: TGTGCCAGCAGTTTAATCAGGGCCCGGCGGACTGAAGCTTTCTTT
CDR3: CASSLIRARRTEAFF

J: TRBJ1-4
size: few
D: NA
V: TRBV7-9
DNA: TGTGCCAGCGGACCTCAGGGGACCCAGGGGAAACTGTTTTTT
CDR3: CASGPQGTQGKLFF

J: TRBJ2-2
size: NA
D: TRBD2
V: TRBV4-3
DNA: TGCGCCAGCAGCCAAGACATACCCCAGGTAGTAGCGGGAGCTACCGGGGAGCTGTTTTTT
CDR3: CASSQDIPQVVAGATGELFF

J: TRBJ1-2
size: few
D: NA
V: TRBV18
DNA: TGTGCCAGCTCACCCGGACTGGGCTACACCTTC
CDR3: CASSPGLGYTF

J: TRBJ1-5
size: NA
D: NA
V: TRBV7-2
DNA: TGTGCCAGCAGCTTAGATCCGAGACAGCATAGCAATCAGCCCCAGCATTTT
CDR3: CASSLDPRQHSNQPQHF

J: TRBJ2-7
size: NA
D: TRBD1
V: TRBV2
DNA: TGTGCCAGCCGACTATGGACAGGCTACGAGCAGTACTTC
CDR3: CASRLWTGYEQYF

J: TRBJ2-7
size: NA
D: TRBD2
V: TRBV4-1
DNA: TGCGCCAGCAGCCAACCTCAACCCTCGGCTAGCGGGAGGATCGAGCAGTACTTC
CDR3: CASSQPQPSASGRIEQYF

J: TRBJ1-4
size: NA
D: NA
V: TRBV18
DNA: TGTGCCAGCTCACGAGGGAGGGATGAAAAACTGTTTTTT
CDR3: CASSRGRDEKLFF

J: TRBJ2-7
size: NA
D: TRBD1
V: TRBV11-2
DNA: TGTGCCAGCAGCGCAGGGGGGACAGGGTGGAGGAGTGACTTC
CDR3: CASSAGGTGWRSDF

J: TRBJ1-2
size: NA
D: TRBD1
V: TRBV7-6
DNA: TGTGCCAGCTCTTCAGGAGGCAGGGGGCGCGATGGCTACACCTTC
CDR3: CASSSGGRGRDGYTF

J: TRBJ1-1
size: NA
D: NA
V: TRBV7-9
DNA: TGTGCCAGCAGCTTAGCTAATAGGGGCGCTGAAGCTTTCTTT
CDR3: CASSLANRGAEAFF

J: TRBJ1-1
size: NA
D: TRBD1
V: TRBV9
DNA: TGTGCCAGCAGCCCCCGACAGGGAGTCACTGAAGCTTTCTTT
CDR3: CASSPRQGVTEAFF

J: TRBJ2-3
size: NA
D: NA
V: TRBV6-5
DNA: TGTGCCAGCAGTTACTCTGGACTTCCAGATACGCAGTATTTT
CDR3: CASSYSGLPDTQYF

J: TRBJ2-7
size: once
D: NA
V: TRBV25-1
DNA: TGTGCCAGCAGTGTATCCAGGGGGGTTAGGTACGAGCAGTACTTC
CDR3: CASSVSRGVRYEQYF

J: TRBJ1-4
size: NA
D: NA
V: TRBV9
DNA: TGTGCCAGCAGCGTAGTGACGGGTGACGGAGAAAAACTGTTTTTT
CDR3: CASSVVTGDGEKLFF

J: TRBJ1-5
size: NA
D: TRBD1
V: TRBV13
DNA: TGTGCCAGCAGCGTTGGGGCAGGGGGAACCCAGCCCCAGCATTTT
CDR3: CASSVGAGGTQPQHF

J: TRBJ2-1
size: NA
D: NA
V: TRBV13
DNA: TGTGCCAGCAGCCCGTTGGGGCGCATCAGCTCCTACAATGAGCAGTTCTTC
CDR3: CASSPLGRISSYNEQFF

J: TRBJ1-2
size: NA
D: TRBD1
V: TRBV7-6
DNA: TGTGCCAGCAGCTTAAAGTCAGGGGGCGGTCTGAGCTATGGCTACACCTTC
CDR3: CASSLKSGGGLSYGYTF

J: TRBJ2-5
size: NA
D: TRBD2
V: TRBV7-2
DNA: TGTGCCAGCAGCGGGGCGGGGGAAGAGACCCAGTACTTC
CDR3: CASSGAGEETQYF

J: TRBJ1-1
size: NA
D: NA
V: TRBV7-9
DNA: TGTGCCAGCAGCCACCGACAGGCTTCGAACACTGAAGCTTTCTTT
CDR3: CASSHRQASNTEAFF

J: TRBJ1-1
size: few
D: NA
V: TRBV27
DNA: TGTGCCAGCAGTTACGGAGGCACTGAAGCTTTCTTT
CDR3: CASSYGGTEAFF

J: TRBJ1-6
size: NA
D: NA
V: TRBV28
DNA: TGTGCCAGCGAGGACGGGGTCTCCTATAATTCACCCCTCCACTTT
CDR3: CASEDGVSYNSPLHF

J: TRBJ2-1
size: NA
D: NA
V: TRBV11-2
DNA: TGTGCCAGCAGCGTGACGGGTTTCAACAATGAGCAGTTCTTC
CDR3: CASSVTGFNNEQFF

J: TRBJ2-3
size: NA
D: TRBD2
V: TRBV27
DNA: TGTGCCAGCAGCTCTAGCGGGAGGCGCACAGATACGCAGTATTTT
CDR3: CASSSSGRRTDTQYF

J: TRBJ2-7
size: few
D: NA
V: TRBV5-4
DNA: TGTGCCAGCAGCTTGGCTGGGGGCGACGAGCAGTACTTC
CDR3: CASSLAGGDEQYF

J: TRBJ1-4
size: NA
D: TRBD1
V: TRBV27
DNA: TGTGCCAGCAGTTTCTACGGGACAGGGGGGACTAATGAAAAACTGTTTTTT
CDR3: CASSFYGTGGTNEKLFF